Below are 3 T cell receptor beta chains sequenced from a single sample in a study of shared clonotypes between healthy human individuals. Sequencing was performed with immunoSEQ multiplex PCR; in TCRdb, only in-frame clones are kept and a portion is missing. Of over a million clones in the sample, approximately 96% were seen once. Sequenced: naive CD4+ T cells sorted from blood. Subset given: CD45RA+ positively selected. The receptors were gathered from a man aged 25 to 40 in good health.

The V call is TRBV14, the J call TRBJ2-1; D is tentatively TRBD1 or TRBD2 (5 bases each). Germline V gene data show CDR1 as SGHDN and CDR2 as FVKESK. The CDR3 has 15 residues. V lost 0 bases to trimming and J lost 9 bases, with 15 bases between them. The CDR3 sequence: CASSQDMPGGSEQFF. CDR3 coding DNA: TGTGCCAGCAGCCAAGATATGCCTGGGGGAAGTGAGCAGTTCTTC. The complete variable domain, with remaining parts taken from reference TRBV14 and TRBJ2-1, reads EAGVTQFPSHSVIEKGQTVTLRCDPISGHDNLYWYRRVMGKEIKFLLHFVKESKQDESGMPNNRFLAERTGGTYSTLKVQPAELEDSGVYFCASSQDMPGGSEQFFGPGTRLTVL.

The sample holds one count of this clone. The chain is built from TRBV7-6 and TRBJ2-7; a possible D gene is TRBD1 (5 bases). The length of the CDR3 is 16 residues. Trimming stripped 0 bases from V and 0 bases from J, with 12 bases between. Germline CDR1 reads SGHVS; CDR2 reads FNYEAQ. DNA of the CDR3: TGTGCCAGCAGCTTAGCGCCAGGGTCCCTCTCCTACGAGCAGTACTTC. This codes for CASSLAPGSLSYEQYF.

The chain joins TRBV5-1 to TRBJ2-3; D unresolved. The length of the CDR3 is 14 residues. Trimming pared 5 bases from V and 1 base from J, leaving 11 bases between. CDR1 is SGHRS, CDR2 YFSETQ, per germline. CDR3 residues: CASRFRAGTDTQYF. In DNA form, the CDR3 reads TGCGCCAGCAGGTTTAGGGCCGGCACAGATACGCAGTATTTT. Combining the CDR3 with reference TRBV5-1 and TRBJ2-3 gives the whole variable domain KAGVTQTPRYLIKTRGQQVTLSCSPISGHRSVSWYQQTPGQGLQFLFEYFSETQRNKGNFPGRFSGRQFSNSRSEMNVSTLELGDSALYLCASRFRAGTDTQYFGPGTRLTVL.